This T cell receptor beta chain was identified during a study of cytomegalovirus exposure and HLA in healthy donors (dated by TCRdb to about 2017). Some background on the complete study: An earlier analysis of more than 550 of the donors reported around 280 Gb of sequence data and around 100 million unique TCR beta sequences obtained from 150 million to 200 million T cells. The aim of the study was to test whether cataloging public T cell receptors could identify signatures of past pathogen exposure. Class I and class II HLA loci were covered by the typing at four-digit resolution. To predict cytomegalovirus infection status, the study brought together high-throughput TCR immunosequencing, statistical association of individual TCRs with disease status, and machine learning. An early release covering 550 to 650 HLA-typed donors comprised about 300 gigabases of sequencing data and tens of millions of unique TCR sequences. Because of strong linkage in the cohort, a few DR-DQ haplotypes were treated as single units for association and clustering. All discovery cohort repertoires had been generated on a single sequencing platform. Alongside the repertoire data, information on donor age, sex, ethnicity and CMV serostatus was compiled. Rather than using new phenotypic data, the later analysis identified candidate immune exposures from TCR beta sequences and from how often those sequences occurred across donors. Typing coverage differed by locus: A, B, C, DRB1 and DQB1 were typed in roughly 620-630 donors, DQA1 in about 500, DPA1 in 600 to 610, and DPB1 in approximately 450. To study patterns of TCR occurrence, a later analysis re-analyzed previously published TCR beta repertoires from 666 donors and added high-resolution HLA genotyping. In a later genetic analysis, genome-wide SNP genotypes for about three fifths of the 666 donors were used, and that subset was treated as a discovery cohort. On average, roughly 200,000 unique TCR beta nucleotide sequences were sequenced per donor among 398 genotyped donors of the cohort, with roughly 20% of those sequences being non-productive. A separate validation cohort of more than 100 different subjects was used in addition to the 666-subject first cohort. Among the roughly 400 genotyped donors, approximately 82% belonged to the genetic ancestry cluster associated with self-reported Caucasian donors. Using immunosequencing, the study profiled T cell repertoires from fewer than 850 subjects and related those repertoires to cytomegalovirus serostatus. An earlier analysis of approximately 640 of the donors applied high-throughput TCR beta sequencing to assess whether each TCR beta V gene segment acted as functional or pseudogenic. What the study reported, not specific to this receptor: Presence/absence analyses assumed roughly uniform sequencing depth across donors, an assumption that may not hold. Cytomegalovirus status was reported to be diagnosed by the classifier with high specificity and sensitivity in both the original and validation cohorts. Correlated functional status among segregating V segments might be attributable to linkage disequilibrium, but an unknown experimental factor could not be ruled out. The only immune exposure information available for the cohort was CMV serostatus. Compared with equally common non-associated chains, HLA-associated TCR beta chains in a later analysis were more clonally expanded and had lower generation probabilities. A further reported finding was that TCR beta sequences accurately predicted the HLA-A and HLA-B alleles for most subjects in the first cohort. An earlier analysis of around 500 of the donors showed that most TCR beta V segments appeared in productive rearrangements either about 87% or about 30% of the time, which broadly matched IMGT annotations. Assigning TCR associations to individual alleles was difficult when HLA alleles, especially DR and DQ, strongly co-occurred. Because HLA typing was missing for some donors at each locus, association tests included only the typed subset. Most CMV-associated TCR beta chains appeared to be HLA-restricted in a later analysis, and the HLA associations seemed to be driven largely by CMV exposure. V-gene and J-gene trimming of TCR beta chains was associated with a missense DCLRE1C variant in a later genetic analysis, and the association was replicated in an independent cohort. The sequencing pipeline was judged likely to have produced a cluster of highly shared sequence variants as a technical artifact. This cohort had only TCR beta chains sequenced, and the lack of alpha or paired-chain data limited which features could be detected. The authors suggested that the approach could potentially be generalized to other disease states and immunological phenotypes. The study gave a list of some 150 TCR beta chains associated with cytomegalovirus. Across donors, most TCR sequences were observed very rarely, whereas some public TCRs were present in many individuals. Because counts were too low, more than 15 rarely observed V segments, including chromosome 9 orphons, were left out of the earlier analysis of a few hundred of the donors. A later analysis reported that several top co-occurrence clusters appeared linked to parvovirus B19, influenza, CMV and Epstein-Barr virus. In a later analysis, the rate of TCR association differed among HLA loci, with DRB1 alleles having the most associated TCRs and HLA-C alleles having the fewest. In vitro tests confirmed that a few of the cytomegalovirus-associated TCR beta chains recognize cytomegalovirus antigens. At a false discovery rate of 0.05, a later analysis linked 16,951 TCR beta sequences to specific HLA alleles. In a later genetic analysis, fewer N-insertions in productive TCRs were reported among donors in an Asian-associated ancestry cluster than the approximately 630-donor mean.

As regards this clone: The specificity of this receptor is unknown. No qualities accompany the bases; no much larger clone lies one base away.

The method behind the library was the immunoSEQ multiplex PCR assay. The multiplex PCR relied on a mix of 60 forward primers for TCR Vbeta segments and 13 reverse primers for TCR Jbeta segments. Amplification of the CDR3 region of rearranged TCR beta genes was performed with a multiplex PCR assay on genomic DNA. Amplified TCR beta libraries were sequenced as 87-base-pair reads on the Illumina HiSeq System. The study's processing was this. A later analysis counted about 80 million unique TCR beta chains across the 550 to 750 repertoires, and roughly 9.9 million of these chains were shared by at least two donors. Raw reads were error-corrected and collapsed into unique sequences by a nearest-neighbor algorithm in which closely related sequences were merged to remove PCR and sequencing errors. To assign V, D and J gene segments, CDR3 sequences were aligned to IMGT reference sequences. For a sequence to be retained, a match of at least six nucleotides to both a V gene segment and a J gene segment was required. A rearrangement was called productive if the CDR3 had no stop codons and remained in frame with V and J, and every other rearrangement was called non-productive. Following IMGT convention, CDR3 was defined as the stretch from the second conserved V-encoded cysteine up to the conserved J-encoded phenylalanine. Sequences without an unambiguous match to a single V gene segment were excluded from the earlier analysis of approximately 600 of the donors. In an earlier analysis of 587 of the donors, V segments were called functional above 56.7% productive rearrangements and were called segregating when the between-donor standard deviation exceeded 5%. A statistical classification framework was built to diagnose cytomegalovirus status from the catalog of TCR beta chain sequences. A later analysis assigned V and J genes by comparing TCR nucleotide sequences with IMGT/GENE-DB human TR gene sequences. In a later analysis, CDR3 sequences and most-parsimonious VDJ recombination scenarios were assigned using the TCRdist pipeline. A later analysis defined each TCR beta chain by its CDR3 amino acid sequence plus V-gene family, and excluded reads lacking a unique V-gene family. As a way to deal with suspected cross-contamination and a sequencing artifact, a later analysis dropped 640 or so nucleotide sequences that were highly shared and had low generation probability. A later analysis calculated a clonal expansion index for each public chain from normalized within-repertoire ranks of inferred template counts. Generation probabilities in a later analysis came from a VDJ recombination model fitted to out-of-frame rearrangements, and those results were checked against IGoR. In a later analysis, TCR-TCR, TCR-HLA and TCR-CMV co-occurrence was scored with hypergeometric tests, and a repertoire-size bias correction was applied to TCR pairs. In a later analysis, false discovery rates were estimated by permuting HLA or CMV assignments 20 times. In a later analysis, co-occurring TCRs were grouped with DBSCAN, and TCRdist sequence similarity was added when clustering was performed within HLA-allele-positive subsets. Repertoires with fewer than 30,000 or more than 120,000 public chains, plus five repertoires with anomalous nucleotide sharing, were excluded from co-occurrence clustering. TCRdb re-hosts the immuneACCESS table, in-frame sequences only. Its copies lack some clones; in the studies checked, an unresolved V gene accounts for under half of them, and the cause for the rest is not known. From that table come the V and J calls and clone size; the DNA was used to work out D and trimming. This sample gives roughly 130,000 clones in total; 75% to 85% of them show up just once. Together, the top ten hold under 3% of the sample.

In total, roughly 670 healthy bone marrow donors made up the cohort. Cohort members were all nominally healthy when sampled, although unrecorded immune exposures were likely present. The donor tested CMV seronegative, placing the donor among the roughly 350 seronegative members of the cohort. A peripheral blood sample was provided by each donor, and peripheral blood mononuclear cells were used for TCR beta sequencing. The Qiagen DNeasy Blood Extraction Kit was used to extract genomic DNA from the blood cell samples. The specimen sequenced was PBMCs. This clonotype was obtained from a man aged 25-45 years in good health and CMV-seronegative.

The DNA is TGCGCCAGCTCAGACAGGAACTACGAGCAGTACTTC. The encoded protein is CASSDRNYEQYF. This receptor chain uses TRBV10-2 and TRBJ2-7; the D region possibly corresponds to TRBD1 (6 bases align). The CDR1 and CDR2 encoded by the germline V gene are WSHSY and SAAADI. V gives up 8 bases and J gives up 3 bases, and the segment between their germline ends measures 11 bases. The CDR3 runs 12 residues from the cysteine to the phenylalanine. Just CDR3 DNA is preserved here, 36 bases in frame from base 1.